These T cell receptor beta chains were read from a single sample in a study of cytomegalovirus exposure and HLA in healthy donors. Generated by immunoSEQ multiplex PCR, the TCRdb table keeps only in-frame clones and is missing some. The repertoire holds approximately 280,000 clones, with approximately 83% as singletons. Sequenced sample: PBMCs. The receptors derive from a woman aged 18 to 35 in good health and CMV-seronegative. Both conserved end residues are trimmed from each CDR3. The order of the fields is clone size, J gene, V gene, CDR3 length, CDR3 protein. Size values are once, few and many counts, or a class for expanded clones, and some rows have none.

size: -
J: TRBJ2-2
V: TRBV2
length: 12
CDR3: ASGGQGETGELF

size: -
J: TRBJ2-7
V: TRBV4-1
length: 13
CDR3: ASSQGSGGPYEQY

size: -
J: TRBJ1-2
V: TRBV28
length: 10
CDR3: ASSLGHYGYT

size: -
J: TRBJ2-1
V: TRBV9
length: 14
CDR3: ASSVARQRESNEQF

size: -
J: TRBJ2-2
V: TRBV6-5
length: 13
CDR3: ASSYMGLAGGELF

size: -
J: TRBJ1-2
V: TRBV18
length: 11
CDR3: ASSQGGNYGYT

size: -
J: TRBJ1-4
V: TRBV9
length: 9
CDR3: ASSSNEKLF

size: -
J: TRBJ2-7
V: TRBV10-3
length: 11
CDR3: AIGGAGRGEQY

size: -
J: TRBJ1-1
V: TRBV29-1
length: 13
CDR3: SVCEGQGMNTEAF

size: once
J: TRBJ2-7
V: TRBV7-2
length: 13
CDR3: ASSLVRQGGHEQY

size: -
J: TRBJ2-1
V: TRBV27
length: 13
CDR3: ASSVTSESYNEQF

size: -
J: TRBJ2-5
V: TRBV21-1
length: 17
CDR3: ASSLGLAGASYNQETQY

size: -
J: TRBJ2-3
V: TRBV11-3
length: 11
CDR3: ASSLEEPDTQY

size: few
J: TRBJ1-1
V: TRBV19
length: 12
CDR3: ASSIYQGAGEAF

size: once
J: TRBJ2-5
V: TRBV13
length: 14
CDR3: ASSLFALAVQETQY

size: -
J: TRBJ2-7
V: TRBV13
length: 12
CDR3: ASTLQGLSYEQY

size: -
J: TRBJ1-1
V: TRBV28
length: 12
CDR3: ASGVQSAGTEAF

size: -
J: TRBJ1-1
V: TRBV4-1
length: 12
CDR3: ASSQEGGYTEAF

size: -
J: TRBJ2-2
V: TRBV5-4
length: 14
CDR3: ASSRQGIGRTGELF

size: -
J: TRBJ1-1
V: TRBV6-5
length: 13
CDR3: ASSSTGTGGTEAF

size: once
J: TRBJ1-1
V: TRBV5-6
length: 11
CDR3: ASSLEPGTEAF

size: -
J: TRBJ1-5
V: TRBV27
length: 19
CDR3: ASSLWQGPPRMRACNQPQH

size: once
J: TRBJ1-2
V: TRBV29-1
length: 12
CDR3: SVEAPRRAGGYT

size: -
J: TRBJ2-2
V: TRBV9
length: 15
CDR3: ASSVVGSGANTGELF

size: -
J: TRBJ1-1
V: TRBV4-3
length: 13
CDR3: ASSQIGTGGDEAF

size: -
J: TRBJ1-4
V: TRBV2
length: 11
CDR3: ASRDRSNEKLF

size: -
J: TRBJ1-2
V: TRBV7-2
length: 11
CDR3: ASSLDREGGYT

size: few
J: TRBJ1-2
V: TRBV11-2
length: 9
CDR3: ASGGIYGYT

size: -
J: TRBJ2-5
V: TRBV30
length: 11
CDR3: AWGGQGQGTQY

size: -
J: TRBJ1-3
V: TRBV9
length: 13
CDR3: ASSVGDSSGNTIY

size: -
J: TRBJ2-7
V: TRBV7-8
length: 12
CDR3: ASSAPDRLYEQY

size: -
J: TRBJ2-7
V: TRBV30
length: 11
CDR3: AWSAGQSYEQY

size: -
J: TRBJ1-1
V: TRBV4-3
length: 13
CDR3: ASSQVGDRGNEAF

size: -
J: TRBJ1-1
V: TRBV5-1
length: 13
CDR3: ASSPDRGGDTEAF

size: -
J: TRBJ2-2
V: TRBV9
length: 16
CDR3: ASSVVVLAGENTGELF

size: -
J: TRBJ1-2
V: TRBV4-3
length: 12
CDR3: ASSQDGQPYGYT

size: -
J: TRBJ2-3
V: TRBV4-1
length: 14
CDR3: ASSQVLAGPTDTQY

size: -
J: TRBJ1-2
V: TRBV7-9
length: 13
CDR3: ASSAARGNIYGYT

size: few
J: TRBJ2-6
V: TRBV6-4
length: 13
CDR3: ASSDVRAGANVLT

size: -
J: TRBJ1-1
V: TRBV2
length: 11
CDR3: ASSGLGHREAF

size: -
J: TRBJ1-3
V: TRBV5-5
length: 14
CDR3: ASSKPGILSGNTIY

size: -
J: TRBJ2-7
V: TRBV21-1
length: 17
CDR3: ASSKKTVVGQGSSYEQY

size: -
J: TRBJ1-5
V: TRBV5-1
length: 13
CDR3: ASSPEGQSNQPQH

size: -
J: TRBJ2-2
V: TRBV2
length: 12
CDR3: ASTPAAGTGELF

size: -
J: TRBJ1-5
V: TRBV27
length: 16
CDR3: ASSSLTTGPWDNQPQH

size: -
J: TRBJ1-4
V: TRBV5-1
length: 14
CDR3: ASSPPKGTGDEKLF

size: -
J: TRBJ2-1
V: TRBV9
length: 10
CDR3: AMGLTAYEQF

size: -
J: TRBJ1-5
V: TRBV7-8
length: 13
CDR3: ASSQDLGGNQPQH

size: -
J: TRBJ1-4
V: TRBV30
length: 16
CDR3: AWKWRTGKTATNEKLF

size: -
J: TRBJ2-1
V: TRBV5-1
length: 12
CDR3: ASSGIAGVDEQF

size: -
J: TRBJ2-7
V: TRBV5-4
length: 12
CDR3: ASSSRGSSYEQY

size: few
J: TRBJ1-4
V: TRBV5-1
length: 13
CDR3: ASSLRGGSDEKLF

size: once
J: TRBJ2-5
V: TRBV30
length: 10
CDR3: ACRLVGETQY

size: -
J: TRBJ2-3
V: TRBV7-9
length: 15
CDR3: ASRPSFIGSSTDTQY

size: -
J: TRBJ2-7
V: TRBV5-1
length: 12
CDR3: ASSIDRVVDEQY

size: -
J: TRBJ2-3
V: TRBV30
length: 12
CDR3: AGGLAGGIDTQY